The rows below give T cell receptor beta chains drawn from one sample of a study of shared clonotypes between healthy human individuals. The method was immunoSEQ multiplex PCR; TCRdb's version includes in-frame clones alone and lacks a portion of them. The repertoire holds nearly 1,000,000 clones, with over 60% as singletons. Sequenced material: memory CD4+ T cells sorted from blood. These receptors were taken from a man in his late teens or twenties in good health. CDR3s include the opening cysteine and the closing phenylalanine or tryptophan. The D gene is left open where the match is weak. Clone sizes are given selectively: once, few, many, or a class where the clone is expanded.

v_gene,d_gene,abundance,len,j_gene,CDR3nt,CDR3aa
TRBV4-3,NA,once,15,TRBJ2-2,TGCGCCAGCAGCCAAGGCATAGGTACCACCGGGGAGCTGTTTTTT,CASSQGIGTTGELFF
TRBV30,NA,NA,13,TRBJ1-1,TGTGCCTGGAGTGTAACCGGGGACACTGAAGCTTTCTTT,CAWSVTGDTEAFF
TRBV11-2,NA,NA,16,TRBJ1-6,TGTGCCAGCAGCTTAGGAGGGAGCTCCTATAATTCACCCCTCCACTTT,CASSLGGSSYNSPLHF
TRBV5-6,TRBD2,few,18,TRBJ2-7,TGTGCCAGCAGCGATGGACTAGCGGGAGGGCCGGTCTCCTACGAGCAGTACTTC,CASSDGLAGGPVSYEQYF
TRBV30,TRBD1,NA,14,TRBJ1-1,TGTGCCTGGATGGGGACAGGTTTTAACACTGAAGCTTTCTTT,CAWMGTGFNTEAFF
TRBV5-1,NA,NA,13,TRBJ2-3,TGCGCCAGCAGCTTCCCTGACACAGATACGCAGTATTTT,CASSFPDTDTQYF
TRBV28,NA,NA,13,TRBJ2-7,TGTGCCAGCAGTTTAGGGGATCGAAACGAGCAGTACTTC,CASSLGDRNEQYF
TRBV5-1,TRBD2,NA,17,TRBJ2-2,TGCGCCAGCAGCTTGGATTCGCTAGCGGGGTATACCGGGGAGCTGTTTTTT,CASSLDSLAGYTGELFF
TRBV7-8,NA,NA,15,TRBJ1-4,TGTGCCAGCAGCTTATCTCGAGGGGGTAATGAAAAACTGTTTTTT,CASSLSRGGNEKLFF
TRBV6-5,NA,NA,12,TRBJ2-1,TGTGCCAGCAGCCCCTTTGGGGGAGAGCAGTTCTTC,CASSPFGGEQFF
TRBV27,TRBD2,NA,15,TRBJ2-5,TGTGCCAGCCAAGGACTGGCGGGAGGTCGAGAGACCCAGTACTTC,CASQGLAGGRETQYF
TRBV18,TRBD1,few,16,TRBJ1-2,TGTGCCAGCTCACCACCCAGGGGGCAAGATTCGTTTGGCTACACCTTC,CASSPPRGQDSFGYTF
TRBV9,NA,NA,15,TRBJ1-6,TGTGCCAGCAGCCCCAGGCCGGGTAGCGACTCACCCCTCCACTTT,CASSPRPGSDSPLHF
TRBV30,NA,NA,12,TRBJ1-5,TGTGCCTGGAGTGTAGCCCATCAGCCCCAGCATTTT,CAWSVAHQPQHF
TRBV7-9,TRBD1,NA,15,TRBJ2-6,TGTGCCAGCAGCCGGACAGGAACCGGGGCCAACGTCCTGACTTTC,CASSRTGTGANVLTF
TRBV7-2,NA,NA,13,TRBJ1-2,TGTGCCAGCAGCTCCTATGAGGGGAATGGCTACACCTTC,CASSSYEGNGYTF
TRBV5-4,NA,NA,13,TRBJ2-5,TGTGCCAGCAGCCATAAATCCGGAGAGACCCAGTACTTC,CASSHKSGETQYF
TRBV2,TRBD2,few,16,TRBJ2-1,TGTGCCAGCAGTGATTTGGCGGCTAGCGGGGGGAATGAGCAGTTCTTC,CASSDLAASGGNEQFF
TRBV5-1,TRBD2,few,18,TRBJ2-3,TGCGCCAGCAGCTTGGCCCTAGCGGGGGGCACTAGCACAGATACGCAGTATTTT,CASSLALAGGTSTDTQYF
TRBV11-2,NA,NA,13,TRBJ2-3,TGTGCCAGCAGCTTCAAACGGGGGGCGGCGCAGTATTTT,CASSFKRGAAQYF
TRBV19,TRBD2,NA,16,TRBJ2-2,TGTGCCAGTAGTCCGGGGCTAGCGGGGCCCGGGGGGGAGCTGTTTTTT,CASSPGLAGPGGELFF
TRBV27,TRBD1,few,15,TRBJ2-1,TGTGCCAGCAGACAACCGGGACAGGCCTACAATGAGCAGTTCTTC,CASRQPGQAYNEQFF
TRBV18,NA,NA,15,TRBJ1-4,TGTGCCAGCTCACCACCGGGGGAGGGGAGAGAAAAACTGTTTTTT,CASSPPGEGREKLFF
TRBV5-4,TRBD2,once,18,TRBJ2-5,TGTGCCAGCAGCGGAACCGGGACTAGCGGGGAGAATCAAGAGACCCAGTACTTC,CASSGTGTSGENQETQYF
TRBV5-1,TRBD1,NA,14,TRBJ1-1,TGCGCCAGCAGCTCCTCGGACAGGAGCACTGAAGCTTTCTTT,CASSSSDRSTEAFF
TRBV28,NA,NA,13,TRBJ1-1,TGTGCCAGCACCCCCCCAGGGCTCCCTGAAGCTTTCTTT,CASTPPGLPEAFF
TRBV1,NA,NA,15,TRBJ2-4,TGCACCAACTTACCCGGGAGGGGCTGGCTTTGGATTCAGTACTTC,CTNLPGRGWLWIQYF
TRBV5-6,NA,NA,14,TRBJ1-2,TGTGCCAGCAGCTTGGTCGATTTTAACTATGGCTACACCTTC,CASSLVDFNYGYTF
TRBV7-7,NA,NA,15,TRBJ2-7,TGTGCTAGCCGTGGGTCAGGGGAACTCTCCTACGAGCAGTACTTC,CASRGSGELSYEQYF
TRBV28,NA,NA,19,TRBJ2-7,TGTGCCAGCAGTTTAGCGAAGCGGGCCGGTACACGGACGGGCTACGAGCAGTACTTC,CASSLAKRAGTRTGYEQYF
TRBV5-1,NA,many,15,TRBJ1-2,TGCGCCAGCAGCCTTGACAGGAGCCCTCCCTGGGGCTACACCTTC,CASSLDRSPPWGYTF
TRBV15,NA,NA,14,TRBJ1-2,TGTGCCACCAGCGAGCGCATCGCAATATATGGCTACACCTTC,CATSERIAIYGYTF
TRBV5-6,TRBD1,NA,13,TRBJ2-7,TGTGCCAGCAGCCTGGACAGGGTCAACGAGCAGTACTTC,CASSLDRVNEQYF
TRBV6-6,NA,NA,14,TRBJ2-5,TGTGCCAGCAGTTACACCACAAAACAAGAGACCCAGTACTTC,CASSYTTKQETQYF
TRBV7-3,NA,NA,13,TRBJ2-7,TGTGCCAGCAGCCCATACAAGGGGTACGAGCAGTACTTC,CASSPYKGYEQYF
TRBV18,NA,NA,14,TRBJ1-5,TGTGCCAGCTCACCACCAAATAGCAATCAGCCCCAGCATTTT,CASSPPNSNQPQHF
TRBV5-1,NA,NA,14,TRBJ2-7,TGCGCCAGCAGCTTGGACACGGGACCTTACGAGCAGTACTTC,CASSLDTGPYEQYF
TRBV2,NA,NA,17,TRBJ2-2,TGTGCCAGCAGTGAAGCGCAGGGCGTCTTCAGGACCGGGGAGCTGTTTTTT,CASSEAQGVFRTGELFF
TRBV7-9,NA,NA,13,TRBJ1-6,TGTGCCAGCAGCTTACAAGGGAGCTCACCCCTCCACTTT,CASSLQGSSPLHF
TRBV6-5,TRBD1,NA,14,TRBJ2-7,TGTGCCAGCAGTAGCCGACAGGGCCGCTACGAGCAGTACTTC,CASSSRQGRYEQYF
TRBV30,NA,few,13,TRBJ1-1,TGTGCCTGGGTCGGACAGATGAACACTGAAGCTTTCTTT,CAWVGQMNTEAFF
TRBV7-3,NA,NA,15,TRBJ2-2,TGTGCCAGCAGCCCCGGCGGAAAAGGGGCCGGGGAGCTGTTTTTT,CASSPGGKGAGELFF
TRBV4-2,NA,few,12,TRBJ2-7,TGTGCCAGCAGCCGGAGGGGAGGAGAGCAGTACTTC,CASSRRGGEQYF
TRBV11-2,NA,NA,12,TRBJ1-1,TGTGCCAGCAGCTTGGGAGTGTCTGAAGCTTTCTTT,CASSLGVSEAFF
TRBV7-9,TRBD1,NA,18,TRBJ1-5,TGTGCCAGCAGCTTAGGGACAGGGTTTATTGGGCCAAATCAGCCCCAGCATTTT,CASSLGTGFIGPNQPQHF